One sample yielded the 31 T cell receptor beta chains listed below, sequenced in a study of cytomegalovirus exposure and HLA in healthy donors. Researchers ran the PCR with 60 Vbeta and 13 Jbeta primers. The protocol was immunoSEQ multiplex PCR, while the TCRdb copy is restricted to in-frame clones and leaves out a portion. The repertoire holds 75,000 to 100,000 clones, with around 79% as singletons. Specimen: PBMCs. These receptors all come from a female donor in good health and CMV-seropositive.

The chain carries TRBV5-4 and TRBJ2-7; 9 nucleotides align to TRBD1. The CDR3 has 16 amino acids. V gave up 4 bases and J gave up 2 bases; unmatched junction bases: 10. The germline CDR1 and CDR2 sequences are SGHNT and YYREEE (reference sequence). The CDR3 spells CASSRDSGQGPYEQYF. The CDR3, as DNA: TGTGCCAGCAGCCGAGACTCCGGACAGGGGCCCTACGAGCAGTACTTC.

The chain joins TRBV28 to TRBJ1-2; D not resolved. V was trimmed by 9 bases and J by 4 bases, leaving 15 bases between them. Germline V CDR1 and CDR2: MDHEN, SYDVKM. This CDR3 contains 13 residues. The CDR3 sequence: CASYEARGYGYTF. DNA of the CDR3: TGTGCCAGTTACGAGGCCCGGGGCTATGGCTACACCTTC.

This clone was seen more than once but under ten times. CDR3 loop: CASSPPLLSTDTQYF. Here the CDR3 DNA reads TGTGCCAGCTCACCACCTCTTTTAAGCACAGATACGCAGTATTTT. The genes are TRBV18 and TRBJ2-3; no clear D. The CDR3 is made up of 15 amino acids. Trimming left V 0 bases short and J 0 bases short, with 7 bases between. CDR1 and CDR2 from the germline V gene are KGHSH and LQKENI.

The chain couples TRBV4-3 to TRBJ1-4; D possibly corresponds to TRBD1 (6 bases). Germline V CDR1 and CDR2: LGHNA, YSLEER. The ends were cut back, 4 bases at V and 5 bases at J, with 14 bases in the middle. The CDR3 loop spans 15 amino acids. This CDR3 is CASSPTGPWNEKLFF. CDR3 nucleotide sequence: TGCGCCAGCAGCCCCACAGGGCCCTGGAATGAAAAACTGTTTTTT.

The J gene is TRBJ2-7, the V gene TRBV7-2, with TRBD2 identical over 7 bases. After removal of 5 bases from V and 2 bases from J, the junction contained 12 bases not matched to a gene. The CDR3 extends over 16 amino acids. The germline CDR1 and CDR2 sequences are SGHTA and FQGNSA. Written as DNA, the CDR3 is TGTGCCAGCAGCCCCAACCTAGCGGACCTTCCCTACGAGCAGTACTTC. Its translation: CASSPNLADLPYEQYF.

The chain is built from TRBV28 and TRBJ2-5, with a possible D match to TRBD2 (6 bases). The V end was cut by 3 bases, the J end by 4 bases, with 18 bases between. CDR1 and CDR2 (germline): MDHEN, SYDVKM. The CDR3 contains 16 residues. Here the CDR3 DNA reads TGTGCCAGCAGTTTGCGGGGCGGGTTTAAGGGAGAGACCCAGTACTTC. Its protein is CASSLRGGFKGETQYF.

The V gene is TRBV5-4, the J gene TRBJ2-2; 10 bases agree with TRBD2. Per the germline V gene, CDR1 is SGHNT and CDR2 is YYREEE (reference sequence). J gave up 0 bases and V 1 base, and 9 bases lay outside the gene matches. This CDR3 comprises 19 residues. CDR3 in amino acids: CASSLPGLAGVTNTGELFF. CDR3 bases: TGTGCCAGCAGCTTGCCGGGGCTAGCGGGAGTGACGAACACCGGGGAGCTGTTTTTT.

The table lists this clone with a count of one. The J gene is TRBJ2-1, the V gene TRBV29-1, with a possible D match to TRBD1 (6 bases). The CDR3 totals 12 residues. Trimming cost V 3 bases and J 7 bases, with 10 bases left between them. The germline V gene has CDR1 SQVTM and CDR2 ANQGSEA. CDR3: CSVEGARNEQFF. The DNA for the CDR3 is TGCAGCGTTGAGGGGGCTAGGAATGAGCAGTTCTTC.

The chain links TRBV4-1 to TRBJ2-5; 10 bases align to TRBD1. Per germline, CDR1 MGHRA and CDR2 YSYEKL. The CDR3 is 16 residues long. V shed 6 bases and J 4 bases; nucleotides not matched to a gene: 11. The CDR3 DNA is TGCGCCAGCAGACATAACACCGGGACAGGGGCAGAGACCCAGTACTTC. This gives the protein CASRHNTGTGAETQYF.

The V and J genes are TRBV4-3 and TRBJ2-5; TRBD1 might be the D (5 bases). V lost 0 bases to trimming and J lost 5 bases, with 16 bases between them. CDR1 is LGHNA and CDR2 is YSLEER in the germline V gene. The CDR3 runs 16 residues. CDR3 nucleotide sequence: TGCGCCAGCAGCCAAGATTGGTCAGGGTGGCGGGAGACCCAGTACTTC. Amino acids: CASSQDWSGWRETQYF.

V and J are TRBV9 and TRBJ2-2, with 10 bases aligning to TRBD2. CDR3 length equals 15 residues. V lost 4 bases and J lost 8; bases outside the gene matches: 8. The germline gives CDR1 SGDLS, CDR2 YYNGEE. Here the CDR3 reads CASSPLSGRAGELFF. In DNA form, the CDR3 reads TGTGCCAGCAGCCCCCTAAGCGGGAGGGCTGGGGAGCTGTTTTTT.

The genes are TRBV2 and TRBJ2-7; TRBD1 is a possible D gene (5 bases). The germline V gene has CDR1 SNHLY and CDR2 FYNNEI. The CDR3 sequence is 15 residues long. With 10 bases removed from V and 1 base from J, the gap between germline ends came to 20 bases. CDR3 amino acids: CATSRRRQGSYEQYF. CDR3 nucleotide sequence: TGTGCCACATCCCGTAGGCGGCAGGGATCCTACGAGCAGTACTTC. Drawing the rest from reference TRBV2 and TRBJ2-7, the complete variable domain is EPEVTQTPSHQVTQMGQEVILRCVPISNHLYFYWYRQILGQKVEFLVSFYNNEISEKSEIFDDQFSVERPDGSNFTLKIRSTKLEDSAMYFCATSRRRQGSYEQYFGPGTRLTVT.

The rearrangement uses TRBV7-2 and TRBJ2-3; 8 bases fit TRBD2. Germline V CDR1 and CDR2: SGHTA, FQGNSA. Trimming took 2 bases from V and 2 from J; bases not matched to a gene: 6. CDR3 size: 16 residues. For the CDR3, the DNA is TGTGCCAGCAGCTTAATTTCGGGGGGGGTCACAGATACGCAGTATTTT. Protein: CASSLISGGVTDTQYF.

This clone was recorded once. The chain couples TRBV30 to TRBJ2-4; 10 nucleotides agree with TRBD1. The J segment lost 8 bases and the V segment lost 7 bases, leaving 11 bases of the junction unmatched. CDR3 length equals 14 residues. In germline, CDR1 is GTSNPN, CDR2 SVGIG (reference sequence). CDR3 amino acids: CASRRRQGADIQYF. DNA for the CDR3: TGTGCCTCGAGAAGGAGACAGGGGGCGGACATTCAGTACTTC.

A few counts support this clone. The rearrangement links TRBV4-3 to TRBJ2-2, with 8 bases identical to TRBD2. CDR3 size: 16 residues. Trimming took 1 base from V and 0 from J; bases not matched to a gene: 1. Germline V gene lookup returns CDR1 LGHNA and CDR2 YSLEER. The DNA for the CDR3 is TGCGCCAGCAGCCAAGGGCGGGGGGCGAACACCGGGGAGCTGTTTTTT. Translating gives CASSQGRGANTGELFF.

The chain joins TRBV4-1 to TRBJ2-7; D is undetermined. The V end lost 0 bases, the J end lost 3 bases, and 12 bases lay between the germline ends. Germline CDR1 reads MGHRA; CDR2 reads YSYEKL. The CDR3 has 15 residues. CDR3 in DNA: TGCGCCAGCAGCCAAGACTTCGAGGAGAACTACGAGCAGTACTTC. It codes for CASSQDFEENYEQYF.

This clone was observed once. The chain couples TRBV30 to TRBJ2-6; a possible D gene is TRBD2 (6 bases). The CDR3 loop spans 18 amino acids. V gave up 1 base and J gave up 4 bases, with 20 bases separating them. Germline values: CDR1 GTSNPN, CDR2 SVGIG (reference sequence). The CDR3 region is CAWSEGLPRVSGANVLTF. CDR3 bases: TGTGCCTGGAGTGAGGGACTGCCAAGGGTATCAGGGGCCAACGTCCTGACTTTC.

This clone was observed a few times. At one boundary the junction diverges from the germline segment, which might be a read error. V usage is TRBV29-1 and J usage is TRBJ1-1, with a weak D call TRBD1 (6 bases). Germline loops: CDR1 SQVTM, CDR2 ANQGSEA. There are 15 residues in the CDR3. The CDR3 region has the DNA TGCAGCGATGAAAGGGGGGGCAGGGCCGACACTGAAGCTTTCTTT. This sequence encodes CSDERGGRADTEAFF.

This clone was found once. This rearrangement joins TRBV11-2 to TRBJ2-1; 15 positions match TRBD2. Germline V lookup: CDR1 SGHAT, CDR2 FQNNGV. V lost 3 bases and J lost 6; bases outside the gene matches: 3. The CDR3 runs 16 residues. In nucleotides, the CDR3 is TGTGCCAGCAGCTTCGGACTAGCGGGAGGGCCCAATGAGCAGTTCTTC. Translated: CASSFGLAGGPNEQFF.

V and J are TRBV5-6 and TRBJ2-7; perhaps TRBD1 as D (6 bases). V lost 4 bases and J 5 bases, leaving 22 bases between the germline ends. In germline, CDR1 is SGHDT, CDR2 YYEEEE. The CDR3 has 16 amino acids. In DNA form, the CDR3 reads TGTGCCAGCAGCCATCAGGGGACACGGAAATCCCACGAGCAGTACTTC. As protein: CASSHQGTRKSHEQYF. The full variable domain, in which reference TRBV5-6 and TRBJ2-7 provide the parts outside the CDR3, is DAGVTQSPTHLIKTRGQQVTLRCSPKSGHDTVSWYQQALGQGPQFIFQYYEEEERQRGNFPDRFSGHQFPNYSSELNVNALLLGDSALYLCASSHQGTRKSHEQYFGPGTRLTVT.

This clone was seen only once. The chain links TRBV28 to TRBJ2-7; possibly TRBD1 for D (6 bases). V lost 3 bases and J lost 6, with 15 bases in between. The CDR3 sequence is 14 residues long. Germline V lookup: CDR1 MDHEN, CDR2 SYDVKM. CDR3 sequence reads: CASSFGQPPREQYF. DNA of the CDR3: TGTGCCAGCAGTTTTGGACAGCCCCCACGCGAGCAGTACTTC.

This chain joins TRBV10-1 and TRBJ1-1; 11 bases map to TRBD1. Germline V gene sequence: CDR1 WNHNN, CDR2 SYGVQD (reference sequence). The CDR3 has 13 amino acids. V lost 7 bases and J lost 4; bases outside the gene matches: 2. CDR3 sequence reads: CASIGTGGTEAFF. The CDR3 nucleotides are TGCGCCAGCATCGGGACAGGGGGCACTGAAGCTTTCTTT.

This chain joins TRBV4-2 and TRBJ2-3; 10 positions agree with TRBD1. The CDR3 sequence is 15 residues long. The J segment lost 4 bases and the V segment lost 1 base, leaving 2 bases of the junction unmatched. The germline V gene has CDR1 LGHNA and CDR2 YNFKEQ. The CDR3 coding sequence is TGTGCCAGCAGCCAAGGACAGGGGGCCGCAGATACGCAGTATTTT. It is translated as CASSQGQGAADTQYF.

This chain joins TRBV18 and TRBJ1-1; D possibly corresponds to TRBD1 (6 bases). With 8 bases removed from V and 3 bases from J, the gap between germline ends came to 16 bases. CDR1 is KGHSH, CDR2 LQKENI, per germline. The CDR3 runs to 14 residues. The DNA for the CDR3 is TGTGCCAGCGCCAGGCGGGGGGGCGACACTGAAGCTTTCTTT. Translated: CASARRGGDTEAFF.

The chain couples TRBV7-2 to TRBJ2-7; D is unclear. V dropped 3 bases and J dropped 4 bases, with 4 bases sitting between them. This CDR3 has 11 residues. Germline CDR1 and CDR2: SGHTA and FQGNSA. CDR3 DNA sequence: TGTGCCAGCAGCTTCAATTACGAGCAGTACTTC. Translated, it gives CASSFNYEQYF. Filled out from reference TRBV7-2 and TRBJ2-7, the complete variable domain reads GAGVSQSPSNKVTEKGKDVELRCDPISGHTALYWYRQSLGQGLEFLIYFQGNSAPDKSGLPSDRFSAERTGGSVSTLTIQRTQQEDSAVYLCASSFNYEQYFGPGTRLTVT.

The V gene is TRBV5-1, the J gene TRBJ2-2; the D is unclear. The CDR3 runs 13 residues. Trimming took off 0 bases at V and 7 bases at J, with 7 bases between the two ends. Per germline, CDR1 SGHRS and CDR2 YFSETQ. CDR3 residues: CASSLAPGGELFF. The CDR3 nucleotides read TGCGCCAGCAGCTTGGCCCCAGGCGGGGAGCTGTTTTTT. The full variable domain, in which reference TRBV5-1 and TRBJ2-2 provide the parts outside the CDR3, is KAGVTQTPRYLIKTRGQQVTLSCSPISGHRSVSWYQQTPGQGLQFLFEYFSETQRNKGNFPGRFSGRQFSNSRSEMNVSTLELGDSALYLCASSLAPGGELFFGEGSRLTVL.

In this sample, this clone turned up a few times. The chain joins TRBV6-1 to TRBJ1-1; D possibly corresponds to TRBD1 (6 bases). CDR3 length equals 15 residues. Trimming took 8 bases from V and 0 from J, leaving 16 bases between them. Looked up from germline, CDR1 is MNHNS and CDR2 is SASEGT. CDR3 amino acids: CASFPDRTLNTEAFF. CDR3 DNA sequence: TGTGCCAGCTTTCCTGACAGGACCTTGAACACTGAAGCTTTCTTT.

The CDR3 sequence: CSADFRSNTEAFF. The DNA of the CDR3 is TGCAGCGCCGACTTTAGGTCGAACACTGAAGCTTTCTTT. The chain has TRBV29-1 and TRBJ1-1; D is uncertain. V lost 7 bases and J 1 base, leaving 13 bases between the germline ends. This CDR3 is built from 13 residues. The germline CDR1 and CDR2 sequences are SQVTM and ANQGSEA.

The chain has TRBV28 and TRBJ2-7; 10 bases line up with TRBD2. V lost 8 bases, J lost 5 bases, and 6 bases stayed unmatched. Germline CDR1 MDHEN, CDR2 SYDVKM. The CDR3 consists of 13 residues. The CDR3: CASVSGRSHEQYF. As DNA, the CDR3 is TGTGCCAGCGTTAGCGGGAGGTCCCACGAGCAGTACTTC.

The chain links TRBV15 to TRBJ2-7; D not resolved. The CDR3 contains 12 residues. The V and J ends lost 2 bases and 6 bases respectively, with 8 bases between them. Germline V CDR1 and CDR2: LNHNV, YYDKDF (reference sequence). The CDR3 nucleotides read TGTGCCACCAGCAGATCTCCGGGCGAGCAGTACTTC. Residues: CATSRSPGEQYF.

This chain links TRBV5-1 with TRBJ2-7, with 7 bases matching TRBD2. Germline V lookup: CDR1 SGHRS, CDR2 YFSETQ. This CDR3 is 14 amino acids long. V shed 3 bases, J shed 1 base, and the junction held 4 bases outside the gene matches. CDR3 in amino acids: CASSWGGGSYEQYF. The CDR3 DNA follows: TGCGCCAGCAGCTGGGGCGGGGGTTCCTACGAGCAGTACTTC.